The following is a TCR beta chain sequence with its context. What it recognizes is unknown. This sample was taken from a study of cytomegalovirus exposure and HLA in healthy donors. This CDR3 is 14 amino acids long. The ends were cut back, 3 bases at V and 3 bases at J, with 12 bases in the middle. Germline CDR1 reads MNHEY; CDR2 reads SMNVEV (reference sequence). Clones were read by immunoSEQ multiplex PCR, and TCRdb kept only the in-frame ones, dropping some. The table records approximately 280,000 clones, 88% of them present only once. General observations from the study: Subsequent analysis found a tendency for first-cohort TCR clusters to co-occur within the roughly 130 validation repertoires.

The genes are TRBV27 and TRBJ2-7, with a possible D match to TRBD1 (6 bases). The sample was PBMCs. The clonotype was recovered from a woman in her late teens or twenties in good health and CMV-seronegative. CDR3 protein: CASSLADRSYEQYF. CDR3 DNA sequence: TGTGCCAGCAGTTTGGCAGACAGGAGCTACGAGCAGTACTTC.